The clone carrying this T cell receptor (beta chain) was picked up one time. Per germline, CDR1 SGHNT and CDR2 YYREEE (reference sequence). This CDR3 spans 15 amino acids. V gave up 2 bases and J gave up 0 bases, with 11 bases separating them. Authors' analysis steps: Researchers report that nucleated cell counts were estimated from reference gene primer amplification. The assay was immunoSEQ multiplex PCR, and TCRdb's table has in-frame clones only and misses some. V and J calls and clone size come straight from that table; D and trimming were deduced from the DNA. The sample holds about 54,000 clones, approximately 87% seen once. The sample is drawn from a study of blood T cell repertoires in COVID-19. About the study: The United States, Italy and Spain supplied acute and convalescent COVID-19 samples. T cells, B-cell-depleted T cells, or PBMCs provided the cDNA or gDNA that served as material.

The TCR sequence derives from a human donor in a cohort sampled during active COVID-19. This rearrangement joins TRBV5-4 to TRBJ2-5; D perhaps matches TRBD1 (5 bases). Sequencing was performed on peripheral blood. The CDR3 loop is CASSLGVSNQETQYF. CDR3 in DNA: TGTGCCAGCAGCTTAGGGGTTAGCAACCAAGAGACCCAGTACTTC.